This T cell receptor beta chain was documented in a study of CD8+ T cells in alopecia areata. Background on the study: Treated patients were given 5 to 10 mg oral tofacitinib twice daily.

Germline V lookup: CDR1 GTSNPN, CDR2 SVGIG (reference sequence). Trimming shortened V by 7 bases and J by 4 bases, and 7 bases separated the two germline ends. The CDR3 has 10 amino acids. RNA, once extracted, was reverse transcribed into cDNA for use as the sequencing template. Method: immunoSEQ multiplex PCR; TCRdb's copy keeps in-frame clones and lacks some. This sample carries about 180,000 clones, approximately 56% of them seen once, and the ten largest clones take approximately 15%. Sequencing was performed on CD4+ T cells sorted from blood, taken at week 0. The chain links TRBV30 to TRBJ1-2; D may be TRBD1 (5 bases). This receptor was identified in a human donor with alopecia areata. The CDR3 nucleotides read TGTGCCTCGGGACTCTATGGCTACACCTTC. Its translation: CASGLYGYTF.